The 21 T cell receptor beta chains below were found in one sample sequenced in a study of tumor and adjacent non-tumor tissue in lung cancer. The library came from three nested PCR rounds adapted from ARM-PCR protocols. MiXCR, applied by TCRdb to the multiplex PCR reads, yields one record per CDR3 protein. The sample yields about 200,000 distinct CDR3 sequences, about 71% seen once. No cell sorting was done before RNA was extracted from the tissue. Sequenced sample: lung tumor tissue. Source of these receptors: a man between 60 and 75 years old with non-small cell lung cancer.

Notes on this clonotype: The conserved phenylalanine or tryptophan is not found at the CDR3 terminus, so this likely reflects a read error. The V and J genes are TRBV11-1 and TRBJ2-4, with D maybe TRBD2 (5 bases). CDR3 length: 14 residues. Germline values: CDR1 SGHAT, CDR2 FQDESV (reference sequence). CDR3 sequence: CASSSYLAKYIQYY. Written as DNA, the CDR3 is TGTGCCAGCAGCTCTTATCTAGCCAAATACATTCAGTACTAC.

This clonotype was counted a few times. This could be a read error, since a much larger clone is one nucleotide away. The rearrangement uses TRBV12-3 or TRBV12-4 and TRBJ1-2, with TRBD1 identical over 8 bases. This CDR3 spans 13 amino acids. The CDR3 loop reads CASSFGQGGGCTF. CDR3 DNA: TGTGCCAGCAGTTTTGGACAGGGCGGTGGCTGCACCTTC.

This clonotype was counted at least ten times. An end of the junction does not agree with germline; a read error may underlie this. This sequence joins TRBV6-6 and TRBJ1-5; the match to TRBD1 covers 9 bases. The CDR3 is 14 amino acids. Germline CDR1 and CDR2: MNHNY and SVGAGI (reference sequence). DNA for the CDR3: TGCGCCAGCAGCTCAGGGACAGGGAATCAGCCCCAGCATTTT. This gives the protein CASSSGTGNQPQHF.

Turning to this clonotype: This likely comes from a read error, as the CDR3 has no conserved phenylalanine or tryptophan at its end. V and J are TRBV20-1 and TRBJ2-1, with 14 bases aligning to TRBD2. Germline assignment: CDR1 DFQATT and CDR2 SNEGSKA (reference sequence). The CDR3 has 15 amino acids. V trimming: 5 bases; J trimming: 4 bases; junction bases outside the gene matches: 4. The CDR3 spells CSAGTSGSSYNEQFS. CDR3 bases: TGCAGTGCTGGGACTAGCGGGAGCTCATACAATGAGCAGTTCTCC.

This clonotype came up once. The chain carries TRBV11-3 and TRBJ2-2; 7 nucleotides align to TRBD1. CDR1 is SGHNT and CDR2 is YENEEA in the germline V gene. Unmatched junction bases numbered 10, after V lost 7 bases and J lost 5 bases. The CDR3 length is 15 residues. In DNA, the CDR3 is TGTGCCAGCATCTCGACAGGGTGGAATACCGGGGAGCTGTTTTTT. Translation: CASISTGWNTGELFF.

This sequence joins TRBV20-1 and TRBJ2-5; 10 nucleotides align to TRBD2. The germline gives CDR1 DFQATT, CDR2 SNEGSKA (reference sequence). V shed 0 bases and J 4 bases; nucleotides not matched to a gene: 2. This CDR3 is 14 amino acids long. In nucleotides, the CDR3 is TGCAGTGCTAGAGATCCTAGCGGGAGAGAGACCCAGTACTTC. Its translation is CSARDPSGRETQYF.

With regard to this clonotype: A single base separates this from a much larger clone, so it may be a read error. In DNA form, the CDR3 reads TGCAGTGCTTGCCGGGGCGGGACCGGGGAGCTGTTTTTT. Translated, it gives CSACRGGTGELFF. This rearrangement joins TRBV20-1 to TRBJ2-2, with D possibly being TRBD1 or TRBD2 (5 bases each). The CDR3 runs 13 residues. V was shortened by 5 bases and J by 5 bases, with 12 bases between the two germline ends. Germline V gene lookup returns CDR1 DFQATT and CDR2 SNEGSKA (reference sequence).

There are many counts of this clonotype. J is TRBJ1-1 and V is TRBV29-1; 7 positions agree with TRBD1. The CDR3 runs 13 residues. In germline, CDR1 is SQVTM, CDR2 ANQGSEA. V lost 4 bases and J lost 0; bases outside the gene matches: 2. CDR3 protein: CSVGTGLNTEAFF. The CDR3 DNA reads as TGCAGCGTTGGGACAGGCTTGAACACTGAAGCTTTCTTT.

As regards this clonotype: Germline is not matched at one junction end, which may reflect a read error. V is TRBV4-2 and J is TRBJ1-5; D not certain. The CDR3 loop spans 15 amino acids. The germline CDR1 and CDR2 sequences are LGHNA and YNFKEQ. The CDR3, as DNA: TGTGCCGGCAGCCAAGATGTCCGTAGCGATCAGCCCCTGCATTTT. Its translation: CAGSQDVRSDQPLHF.

About this clonotype itself: At one boundary the junction diverges from the germline segment, which might be a read error. The chain couples TRBV11-2 to TRBJ1-2, with 8 nucleotides matching TRBD1. Germline CDR1 SGHAT, CDR2 FQNNGV. The CDR3 is 15 amino acids. CDR3 in amino acids: CASIIRTGPNYGYTF. The CDR3 DNA reads TGTGCCAGCATCATAAGGACAGGGCCTAATTATGGCTACACCTTC.

Turning to this clonotype: This CDR3 is missing its conserved last phenylalanine or tryptophan, likely due to a read error. J is TRBJ2-7 and V is TRBV6-5, with TRBD2 matching over 9 bases. CDR3 length: 16 amino acids. Per the germline V gene, CDR1 is MNHEY and CDR2 is SVGAGI. The CDR3 protein is CASSYSSSGVTYDQYY. The CDR3 DNA sequence: TGTGCCAGCAGTTACTCGTCTAGCGGGGTCACCTACGATCAGTACTAC.

The chain links TRBV6-1 to TRBJ2-3, with 7 bases matching TRBD2. V dropped 3 bases and J dropped 9; count of bases not matched to a gene: 6. This CDR3 is 13 amino acids long. CDR1 is MNHNS, CDR2 SASEGT, per germline. CDR3: CASSDGLGETQYF. As DNA, the CDR3 is TGTGCCAGCAGTGACGGACTAGGGGAAACGCAGTATTTT.

This clonotype was recorded a few times. The chain joins TRBV13 to TRBJ2-7; a possible D gene is TRBD2 (6 bases). V lost 5 bases to trimming and J lost 6 bases, with 17 bases between them. Germline values: CDR1 PRHDT, CDR2 FYEKMQ (reference sequence). The CDR3 consists of 14 residues. CDR3 residues: CASSPRDFSGEQYF. The CDR3 nucleotides read TGTGCCAGCAGCCCCCGGGACTTTTCTGGCGAGCAGTACTTC.

The genes are TRBV11-2 and TRBJ1-1; D is uncertain. The CDR3 runs to 11 residues. CDR1 is SGHAT and CDR2 is FQNNGV in the germline V gene. V was clipped by 5 bases and J by 8 bases, with 9 bases between them. This CDR3 reads CASSPRREAFF. CDR3 in DNA: TGTGCCAGCAGCCCGAGACGAGAAGCTTTCTTT. The full variable domain, completed using reference TRBV11-2 and TRBJ1-1, is EAGVAQSPRYKIIEKRQSVAFWCNPISGHATLYWYQQILGQGPKLLIQFQNNGVVDDSQLPKDRFSAERLKGVDSTLKIQPAKLEDSAVYLCASSPRREAFFGQGTRLTVV.

The chain uses TRBV12-3 or TRBV12-4 and TRBJ2-5; D might be TRBD2 (5 bases). V was pared by 2 bases and J by 7 bases, with 11 bases between. The CDR3 totals 13 residues. The CDR3 region is CASSLSRGGTQYF. The DNA for the CDR3 is TGTGCCAGCAGTTTAAGCAGAGGAGGGACCCAGTACTTC.

This clonotype has a handful of counts. Possible read error: a much larger clone is one base away. This chain connects TRBV11-3 to TRBJ2-1; perhaps TRBD2 as D (6 bases). CDR1 and CDR2 from the germline V gene are SGHNT and YENEEA. The CDR3 is 16 amino acids. CDR3 sequence (DNA): TGTGTCAGCAGCTTTCTAGTGGGAGCGGGCTACAATGAGCAGTTCTTC. Translating it yields CVSSFLVGAGYNEQFF.

The rearrangement joins TRBV4-2 to TRBJ2-1, with 7 positions matching TRBD1. CDR3 length: 13 residues. V dropped 0 bases and J dropped 14; count of bases not matched to a gene: 7. Per germline, CDR1 LGHNA and CDR2 YNFKEQ. DNA for the CDR3: TGTGCCAGCAGCCAAGAACAGGGGACAGACAAGTTCTTC. It is translated as CASSQEQGTDKFF.

The V gene is TRBV11-2, the J gene TRBJ2-3; TRBD2 agrees at 9 bases. Germline assignment: CDR1 SGHAT and CDR2 FQNNGV. This CDR3 comprises 16 residues. With 6 bases clipped from V and 1 base from J, the junction kept 8 bases outside the gene matches. CDR3 protein: CASSAGAGGGTDTQYF. The CDR3 DNA reads as TGTGCCAGCAGTGCCGGAGCGGGGGGTGGCACAGATACGCAGTATTTT.

Comment on this clonotype: One base away lies a much larger clone, so this may be a sequencing read error. The gene calls are TRBV29-1 and TRBJ2-2, with 13 nucleotides matching TRBD2. The CDR3 contains 16 residues. Germline loops: CDR1 SQVTM, CDR2 ANQGSEA. V was pared by 4 bases and J by 2 bases, with 4 bases of the junction left unmatched. CDR3 residues: CSVGGLAGVNTGELFF. In DNA form, the CDR3 reads TGCAGCGTTGGTGGACTAGCGGGAGTAAACACCGGGGAGCTGTTTTTT.

Ten or more counts support this clonotype. CDR3 amino acids: CASSRDRPYEQYF. CDR3 DNA sequence: TGTGCCAGCAGTCGGGACAGACCCTACGAGCAGTACTTC. The chain uses TRBV11-2 and TRBJ2-7; 7 bases align to TRBD1. J lost 2 bases, V lost 6 bases, and 4 bases had no gene match. Germline V gives CDR1 SGHAT, CDR2 FQNNGV. CDR3 size: 13 residues. The variable domain in full, completed from reference TRBV11-2 and TRBJ2-7, reads EAGVAQSPRYKIIEKRQSVAFWCNPISGHATLYWYQQILGQGPKLLIQFQNNGVVDDSQLPKDRFSAERLKGVDSTLKIQPAKLEDSAVYLCASSRDRPYEQYFGPGTRLTVT.

Concerning this clonotype: One end of the junction fails to match germline, which may point to a read error. The chain carries TRBV4-1 and TRBJ1-3; D uncertain. Germline CDR1 is MGHRA and CDR2 is YSYEKL. This CDR3 is built from 16 residues. The CDR3, as DNA: TGCTCCAGCAGCCAAGAATTGAGCCACTCTGGAAACACCATATATTTT. Amino acid sequence: CSSSQELSHSGNTIYF.